Below are 7 T cell receptor beta chains sequenced from a single sample in a study of tumor-infiltrating lymphocytes in glioblastoma multiforme. Multiple V-beta primers and a C-beta primer amplified TCRB from RNA. TCRdb called the multiplex PCR reads again in MiXCR, with one record for every CDR3 protein. Among tens of thousands of distinct CDR3 sequences listed, around 60% were seen once. Sequencing was performed on brain tumor tissue. The receptors originated from a male donor with glioblastoma.

The CDR3 reads CAISESGQGQYF. CDR3 nucleotide sequence: TGTGCCATCAGTGAGTCGGGACAGGGACAATACTTC. The chain is built from TRBV10-3 and TRBJ2-7; 9 bases are shared with TRBD1. After removal of 0 bases from V and 13 bases from J, the junction contained 4 bases not matched to a gene. The CDR3 has 12 residues. Germline CDR1 is ENHRY and CDR2 is SYGVKD.

This clonotype was seen a few times. The J gene is TRBJ2-2, the V gene TRBV7-9; TRBD1 matches at 8 bases. The CDR3 runs 16 residues. The germline gives CDR1 SEHNR, CDR2 FQNEAQ (reference sequence). V shed 5 bases, J shed 3 bases, and the junction held 8 bases outside the gene matches. CDR3 sequence reads: CASSTGGEIDTGELFF. In DNA form, the CDR3 reads TGTGCCAGCAGCACAGGGGGAGAGATAGACACCGGGGAGCTGTTTTTT. Using reference TRBV7-9 and TRBJ2-2 for the parts outside the CDR3, the full variable domain is DTGVSQNPRHKITKRGQNVTFRCDPISEHNRLYWYRQTLGQGPEFLTYFQNEAQLEKSRLLSDRFSAERPKGSFSTLEIQRTEQGDSAMYLCASSTGGEIDTGELFFGEGSRLTVL.

This sequence joins TRBV6-2 or TRBV6-3 and TRBJ1-1; 9 bases map to TRBD1. Germline V lookup: CDR1 MNHEY, CDR2 SVGEGT. CDR3 length: 19 amino acids. The V gene end was trimmed by 2 bases and the J gene end by 1 base; junction bases not matched to a gene: 14. The CDR3 here is CASSYDPGTGLVGNTEAFF. CDR3 DNA: TGTGCCAGCAGTTACGACCCCGGGACAGGGCTTGTGGGGAACACTGAAGCTTTCTTT.

The chain recombines TRBV29-1 with TRBJ1-5; possibly TRBD1 for D (5 bases). The length of the CDR3 is 13 residues. CDR1 and CDR2 from the germline V gene are SQVTM and ANQGSEA. The V end lost 7 bases, the J end lost 5 bases, and 15 bases lay between the germline ends. The CDR3 reads CSDEVSRDQPQHF. The CDR3 DNA reads as TGCAGCGATGAGGTTTCCAGGGATCAGCCCCAGCATTTT.

This clonotype appeared a single time. The chain has TRBV6-2 or TRBV6-3 and TRBJ2-1; D is undetermined. The CDR3 runs 16 residues. CDR1 MNHEY and CDR2 SVGEGT come from the germline V gene. Trimming stripped 0 bases from V and 4 bases from J, with 13 bases between. In nucleotides, the CDR3 is TGTGCCAGCAGTTACTCAGGCTGGGCCCTTTACAATGAGCAGTTCTTC. It translates to CASSYSGWALYNEQFF.

V usage is TRBV10-3 and J usage is TRBJ2-1; D is unclear. The germline V gene encodes CDR1 ENHRY and CDR2 SYGVKD. V was clipped by 8 bases and J by 9 bases, with 23 bases between them. The CDR3 sequence is 15 residues long. For the CDR3, the DNA is TGTGCCATCGGCGACCGGGTATCGGGTAATGGTGAGCAGTTCTTC. This codes for CAIGDRVSGNGEQFF.

This clonotype occurred many times. V is TRBV6-5 and J is TRBJ2-7; D possibly uses TRBD1 or TRBD2 (5 bases each). The CDR3 extends over 16 amino acids. Germline V CDR1 and CDR2: MNHEY, SVGAGI. V lost 5 bases and J lost 0, with 17 bases in between. In nucleotides, the CDR3 is TGTGCCAGCAGTAAGAAGGGACGTCCGAGCTCCTACGAGCAGTACTTC. This encodes CASSKKGRPSSYEQYF.